The TCR beta chain under discussion was sequenced for a study of T cell repertoires in cytomegalovirus infection. Study in general: It can be stated that public TCR beta signatures indicated CMV infection as well as a matching HLA type. The study's findings and limits: The response measured ex vivo was dominated by TCR beta clonotypes (HLA-C-restricted and CMV-specific). Cumulative public TCR beta family frequency identified carriers of CMV plus the relevant HLA.

Each CDR3 protein gets one entry after TCRdb re-called the reads with MiXCR. The sample lists fewer than 950,000 distinct CDR3 sequences; approximately 30% were seen once. The CDR3 has 16 residues. V lost 5 bases, J lost 0 bases, and 15 bases lay in between. Looked up from germline, CDR1 is SGHVS and CDR2 is FNYEAQ. This clonotype showed up just a few times. Antigen unknown. This clonotype was sampled from a human donor in good health (CMV status not recorded). Some clones in this sample may be carry-over from other donors' samples. Source: cultured CD8+ T cells from PBMCs, taken from culture after CMV antigen stimulation. The chain uses TRBV7-6 and TRBJ2-3; D is possibly TRBD1 or TRBD2 (5 bases each). This chain's CDR3 is CASSALGTLSTDTQYF. For the CDR3, the DNA is TGTGCCAGCAGCGCCCTCGGGACGCTAAGCACAGATACGCAGTATTTT.